This TCR beta chain was sequenced in a study of blood T cell repertoires in COVID-19. Trimming took 5 bases from V and 4 from J; bases not matched to a gene: 4. There are 13 residues in the CDR3. Germline V lookup: CDR1 SGHVS, CDR2 FNYEAQ. Profiled with immunoSEQ multiplex PCR; TCRdb holds only in-frame clones, not every one. This table holds around 99,000 clones, about nine tenths found once. The rearrangement joins TRBV7-6 to TRBJ1-2; 7 bases agree with TRBD1. This TCR came from a man in his fifties with acute or convalescent COVID-19. The sequenced sample consisted of peripheral blood. CDR3 loop: CASSLDRSYGYTF. The CDR3 coding sequence is TGTGCCAGCAGCCTGGACAGGTCCTATGGCTACACCTTC. Combining the CDR3 with reference TRBV7-6 and TRBJ1-2 gives the whole variable domain GAGVSQSPRYKVTKRGQDVALRCDPISGHVSLYWYRQALGQGPEFLTYFNYEAQQDKSGLPNDRFSAERPEGSISTLTIQRTEQRDSAMYRCASSLDRSYGYTFGSGTRLTVV.